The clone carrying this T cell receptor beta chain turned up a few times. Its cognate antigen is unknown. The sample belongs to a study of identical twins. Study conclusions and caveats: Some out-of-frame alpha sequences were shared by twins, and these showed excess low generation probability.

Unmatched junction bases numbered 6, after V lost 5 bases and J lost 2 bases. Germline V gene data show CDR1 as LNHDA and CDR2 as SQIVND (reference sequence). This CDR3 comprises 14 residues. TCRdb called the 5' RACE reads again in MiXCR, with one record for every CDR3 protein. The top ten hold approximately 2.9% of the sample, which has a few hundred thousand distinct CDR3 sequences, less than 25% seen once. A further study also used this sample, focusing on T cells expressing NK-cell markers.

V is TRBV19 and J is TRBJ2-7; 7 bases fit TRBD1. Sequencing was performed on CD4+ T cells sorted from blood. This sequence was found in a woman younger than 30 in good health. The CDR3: CASSPRTGPYEQYF. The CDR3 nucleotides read TGTGCCAGTAGTCCTCGGACAGGACCCTACGAGCAGTACTTC.